This T cell receptor (beta chain) comes out of a study of cytomegalovirus exposure and HLA in healthy donors. It was with 60 Vbeta and 13 Jbeta primers that the PCR ran. Repertoires were generated with immunoSEQ multiplex PCR, while TCRdb's copy carries only in-frame clones and drops some. The sample yields 150,000 to 200,000 clones, about four fifths seen once. The germline V and J ends were trimmed by 3 bases and 5 bases, with 21 bases remaining between them. Germline V gene lookup returns CDR1 SGDLS and CDR2 YYNGEE. The CDR3 is 16 residues long. This sequence joins TRBV9 and TRBJ2-7; a weak D match, TRBD2 (5 bases). The sample taken for sequencing was PBMCs. This TCR was sampled from a boy under 18 in good health and CMV-seronegative. The CDR3 coding sequence is TGTGCCAGCAGCGCCGAATTAGGAGGTATATTCGACGAGCAGTACTTC. It codes for CASSAELGGIFDEQYF. Complete variable domain (other parts from reference TRBV9 and TRBJ2-7): DSGVTQTPKHLITATGQRVTLRCSPRSGDLSVYWYQQSLDQGLQFLIQYYNGEERAKGNILERFSAQQFPDLHSELNLSSLELGDSALYFCASSAELGGIFDEQYFGPGTRLTVT.